This T cell receptor beta chain comes out of a study of blood T cell repertoires in COVID-19. Overall study: T cells, B-cell-depleted T cells, or PBMCs provided the cDNA or gDNA that served as material.

The repertoire was sequenced with immunoSEQ multiplex PCR; TCRdb's copy has only in-frame clones and lacks some. Altogether about 300,000 clones are present, approximately 85% being singletons, with the ten largest covering around 1.6%. This clone turned up a few times. The CDR3 runs 13 residues. V was trimmed by 3 bases and J by 5 bases, leaving 11 bases between them. The germline V gene has CDR1 SGHRS and CDR2 YFSETQ. The sequence came from a woman in her forties or fifties with acute or convalescent COVID-19. Sequences were obtained from peripheral blood. This chain links TRBV5-1 with TRBJ2-5; D may be TRBD2 (5 bases). The DNA of the CDR3 is TGCGCCAGCAGCTCAACTAGAGAGGAGACCCAGTACTTC. It specifies CASSSTREETQYF. The variable domain in full, with the rest retrieved from reference TRBV5-1 and TRBJ2-5, is KAGVTQTPRYLIKTRGQQVTLSCSPISGHRSVSWYQQTPGQGLQFLFEYFSETQRNKGNFPGRFSGRQFSNSRSEMNVSTLELGDSALYLCASSSTREETQYFGPGTRLLVL.